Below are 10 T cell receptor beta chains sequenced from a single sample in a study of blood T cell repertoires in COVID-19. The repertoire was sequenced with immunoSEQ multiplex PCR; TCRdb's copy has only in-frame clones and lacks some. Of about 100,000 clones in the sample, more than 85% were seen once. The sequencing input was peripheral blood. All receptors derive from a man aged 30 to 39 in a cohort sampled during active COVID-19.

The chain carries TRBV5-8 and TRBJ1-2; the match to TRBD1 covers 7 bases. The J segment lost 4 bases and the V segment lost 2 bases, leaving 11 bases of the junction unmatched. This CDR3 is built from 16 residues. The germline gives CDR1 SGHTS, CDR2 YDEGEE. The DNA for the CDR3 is TGTGCCAGCAGCTTCCGGGCGACAGGGTACGGCTATGGCTACACCTTC. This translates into CASSFRATGYGYGYTF.

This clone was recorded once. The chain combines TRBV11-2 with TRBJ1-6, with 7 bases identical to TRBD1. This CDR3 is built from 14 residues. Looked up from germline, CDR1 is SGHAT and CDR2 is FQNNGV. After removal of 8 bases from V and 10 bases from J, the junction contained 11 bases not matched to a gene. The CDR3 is CASGRQGVWSPLHF. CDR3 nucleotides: TGTGCCAGCGGACGACAGGGAGTGTGGTCACCCCTCCACTTT. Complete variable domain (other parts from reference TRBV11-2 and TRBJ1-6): EAGVAQSPRYKIIEKRQSVAFWCNPISGHATLYWYQQILGQGPKLLIQFQNNGVVDDSQLPKDRFSAERLKGVDSTLKIQPAKLEDSAVYLCASGRQGVWSPLHFGNGTRLTVT.

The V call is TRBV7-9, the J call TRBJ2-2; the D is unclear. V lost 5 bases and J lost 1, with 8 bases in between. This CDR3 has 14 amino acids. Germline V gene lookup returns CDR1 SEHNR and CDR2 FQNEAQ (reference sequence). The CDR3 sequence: CASSTMRNTGELFF. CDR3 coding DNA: TGTGCCAGCAGCACCATGAGGAACACCGGGGAGCTGTTTTTT.

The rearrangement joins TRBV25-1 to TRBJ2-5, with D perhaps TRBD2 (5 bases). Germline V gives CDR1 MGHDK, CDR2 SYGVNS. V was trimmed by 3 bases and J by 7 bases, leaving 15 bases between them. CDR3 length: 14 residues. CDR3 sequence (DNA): TGTGCCAGCAGTGAGCCAGCAGGTGGAGGGACCCAGTACTTC. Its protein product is CASSEPAGGGTQYF.

The CDR3 bases are TGTGCCAGCAGTTTGGGACATGATGGCTACACCTTC. Translating it yields CASSLGHDGYTF. The chain recombines TRBV28 with TRBJ1-2; tentatively, D is TRBD1 (6 bases). This CDR3 spans 12 amino acids. The V gene lost 3 bases and the J gene lost 6 bases, with 8 bases spanning the gap. Germline V gene sequence: CDR1 MDHEN, CDR2 SYDVKM.

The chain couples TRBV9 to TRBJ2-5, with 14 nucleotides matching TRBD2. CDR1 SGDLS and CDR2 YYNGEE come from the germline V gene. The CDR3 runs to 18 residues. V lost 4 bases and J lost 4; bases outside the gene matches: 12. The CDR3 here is CASSRGLAGEGLGETQYF. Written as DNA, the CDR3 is TGTGCCAGCAGCAGGGGACTAGCGGGGGAAGGACTAGGAGAGACCCAGTACTTC.

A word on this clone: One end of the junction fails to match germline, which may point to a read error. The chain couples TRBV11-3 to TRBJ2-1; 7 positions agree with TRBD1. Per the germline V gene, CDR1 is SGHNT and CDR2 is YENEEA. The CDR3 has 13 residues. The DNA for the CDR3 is TGTGCCAGCAGCTTAGGGAGCGACAGGGCGGTCGTCTTC. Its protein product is CASSLGSDRAVVF.

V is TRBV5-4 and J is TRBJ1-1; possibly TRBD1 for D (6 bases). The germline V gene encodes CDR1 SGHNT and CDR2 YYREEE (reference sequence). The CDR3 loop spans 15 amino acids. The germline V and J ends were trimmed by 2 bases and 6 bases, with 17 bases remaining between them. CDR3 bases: TGTGCCAGCAGCTTTCCCTCACAGGGAATAGCTGAAGCTTTCTTT. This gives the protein CASSFPSQGIAEAFF.

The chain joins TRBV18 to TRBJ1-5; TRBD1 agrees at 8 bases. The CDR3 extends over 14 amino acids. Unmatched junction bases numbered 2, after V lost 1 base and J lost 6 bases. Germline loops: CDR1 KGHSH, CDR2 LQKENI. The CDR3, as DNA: TGTGCCAGCTCACCACTGGACAGGGCTCAGCCCCAGCATTTT. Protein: CASSPLDRAQPQHF.

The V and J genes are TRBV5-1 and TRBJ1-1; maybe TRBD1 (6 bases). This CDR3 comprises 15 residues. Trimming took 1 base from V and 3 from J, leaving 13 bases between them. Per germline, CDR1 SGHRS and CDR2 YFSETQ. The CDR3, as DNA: TGCGCCAGCAGCTTGTGGGGAGGGGGTGACACTGAAGCTTTCTTT. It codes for CASSLWGGGDTEAFF.